This T cell receptor beta chain derives from a study of T cell responses to AZD1222 COVID-19 vaccine (dated by TCRdb to 2020 to 2023). About the full investigation: AZD1222 recipients with second doses at about 4 weeks or about 12 weeks were pooled, because spike-specific TCR depth and breadth did not differ between schedules. A total of about 250 trial participants underwent TCR sequencing, of whom roughly 210 had received two doses of AZD1222 and 26 had received two doses of the MenACWY control vaccine. Trial participants were enrolled by age into subgroups of 18-55, 56-69 and 70-plus years, and around 140, 26 and 57 TCR-sequenced participants, respectively, were included in these subgroups.

This specimen's time point label, interpreted: baseline before first vaccination. Samples from vaccinated people were obtained from the UK trials COV001 and COV002, which included a single-blind randomized controlled phase 2/3 trial of AZD1222 (ChAdOx1 nCoV-19) in healthy adults. For TCRbeta chain sequencing, PBMC samples were collected from trial participants at day 0 and at day 28 after the second dose. The study at large found these results: Conclusions about previously exposed vaccinees are limited because only five or six AZD1222 recipients were SARS-CoV-2 seropositive at baseline. Vaccine-associated CD4 TCRs spanned the whole spike protein, with dominant responses in regions 160-218 and 743-854. No day 14 peak-response samples were available, so repertoires were characterized only after the peak T cell response. Participants were mostly white British and included more females than males, and it was suggested by the authors that clonal diversity may have been underestimated. Spike-specific TCR breadth and depth rose significantly after two AZD1222 doses compared with day 0 and with MenACWY recipients. The 56-69-year group was small, and its depth increase did not reach significance, likely because of low power. Epitopes outside the regions mutated in the B.1.351 and B.1.1.7 variants were reportedly recognized by nearly half of the unique spike-specific TCRs.

About this clone: Its antigen has not been determined. Base qualities were left out, and no much larger clone turns up one base away.

The CDR3 regions of human TCRbeta chains were analyzed by immunosequencing. From the authors' description of their analysis: TCRs in the repertoires were matched against a reference library of SARS-CoV-2-specific TCRs that had been generated with the MIRA antigen-specificity platform. Breadth was defined as the fraction of unique TCRs that were SARS-CoV-2-associated, and depth was defined as the fraction of total T cells that were SARS-CoV-2-associated. Each spike-specific TCR was assigned to its reactive spike region and to a CD4 or CD8 class using the MIRA data. Log10-transformed breadth and depth values were compared by one-way ANOVA with Sidak's multiple comparisons tests. Held by TCRdb, this immuneACCESS table contains in-frame sequences only and omits some clones. Under half of the omission traces to an unresolved V gene where checked; the cause of the rest is unknown. For V, J and clone size, that table is used; D and trimming come from the DNA. This sample lists about 83,000 clones; about 84% were detected once. The ten top clones hold about 8.7% of the sample.

V is cut by 1 base and J by 4 bases, and the space between the germline ends is 5 bases. From the cysteine through the phenylalanine, the CDR3 covers 13 amino acids. Only the CDR3 region is kept as DNA, spanning 39 bases read in frame from base 1. The CDR1 and CDR2 encoded by the germline V gene are SGHRS and YFSETQ. The specimen was peripheral blood, collected on day 0 of AZD1222 vaccination. The sequence was obtained from an adult in good health. The chain is encoded by TRBV5-1 joined to TRBJ1-4, with the D gene not confidently named. The CDR3 protein: CASSLQLNEKLFF. The nucleotide sequence is given as TGCGCCAGCAGCTTGCAGCTTAATGAAAAACTGTTTTTT.